This TCR beta chain is from a study of T cells after yellow fever vaccination. Study-wide context: Preparation used SMART-Seq v4 Ultra Low Input for the low-cell-number fractions. Findings and caveats of the study: Relatively few clonotypes were ones that appeared in both CD4 and CD8 compartments. Re-detected after boosting: most primary clones, about 96% of CD4 and roughly 88% of CD8. Weaker overall was a secondary response that nonetheless peaked faster, on day 5 versus 15.

CDR1 is MNHEY, CDR2 SVGAGI, per germline. V lost 5 bases to trimming and J lost 6 bases; unmatched junction nucleotides: 11. The CDR3 runs 15 residues. MiXCR, run by TCRdb on the 5' RACE reads, gives a single entry per CDR3 protein. The sample includes about 360,000 distinct CDR3 sequences, 6.2% of them seen just once. This clonotype was observed at least ten times. The target antigen is unknown. V is TRBV6-5 and J is TRBJ1-2; TRBD1 aligns across 8 bases. The TCR originated in a young man who received the YFV17D yellow fever vaccine. The specimen comprised PBMCs, sampled 5 days after the yellow fever booster vaccination. This CDR3 is CASSNPTGTGNGYTF. The CDR3 coding sequence is TGTGCCAGCAGTAACCCTACAGGGACAGGCAATGGCTACACCTTC.